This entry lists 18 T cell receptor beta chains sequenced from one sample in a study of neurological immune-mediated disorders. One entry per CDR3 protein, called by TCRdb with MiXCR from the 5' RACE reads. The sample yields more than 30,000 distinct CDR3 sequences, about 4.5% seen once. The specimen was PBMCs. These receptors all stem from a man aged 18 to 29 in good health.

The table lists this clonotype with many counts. The CDR3 spells CASSLARDTRQETQYF. CDR3 coding DNA: TGCGCCAGCAGCTTGGCCCGGGACACCAGACAAGAGACCCAGTACTTC. The chain recombines TRBV5-1 with TRBJ2-5; D possibly corresponds to TRBD1 (6 bases). The length of the CDR3 is 16 residues. Germline CDR1 is SGHRS and CDR2 is YFSETQ. Deletions cut 0 bases from V and 2 bases from J, with 14 bases between. Supplemented by reference TRBV5-1 and TRBJ2-5, the full variable domain reads KAGVTQTPRYLIKTRGQQVTLSCSPISGHRSVSWYQQTPGQGLQFLFEYFSETQRNKGNFPGRFSGRQFSNSRSEMNVSTLELGDSALYLCASSLARDTRQETQYFGPGTRLLVL.

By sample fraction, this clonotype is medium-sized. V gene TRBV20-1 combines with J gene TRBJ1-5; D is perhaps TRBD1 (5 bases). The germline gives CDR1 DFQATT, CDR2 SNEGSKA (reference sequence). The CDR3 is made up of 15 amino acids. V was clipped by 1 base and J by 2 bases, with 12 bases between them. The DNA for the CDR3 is TGCAGTGCTAGAGTGGACACGTCACGCAATCAGCCCCAGCATTTT. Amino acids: CSARVDTSRNQPQHF.

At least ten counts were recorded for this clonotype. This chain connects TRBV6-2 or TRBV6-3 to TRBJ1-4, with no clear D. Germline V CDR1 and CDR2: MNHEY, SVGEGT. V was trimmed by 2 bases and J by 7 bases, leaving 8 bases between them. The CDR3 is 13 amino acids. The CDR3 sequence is CASSYDLGEKLFF. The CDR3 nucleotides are TGTGCCAGCAGTTACGACCTGGGTGAAAAACTGTTTTTT.

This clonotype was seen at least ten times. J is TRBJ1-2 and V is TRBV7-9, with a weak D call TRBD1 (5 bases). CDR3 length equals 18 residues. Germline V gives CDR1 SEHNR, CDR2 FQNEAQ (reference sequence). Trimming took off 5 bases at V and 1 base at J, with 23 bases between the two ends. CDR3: CASSKFRDPIPFNYGYTF. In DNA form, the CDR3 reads TGTGCCAGCAGCAAATTCCGGGACCCTATTCCGTTTAACTATGGCTACACCTTC. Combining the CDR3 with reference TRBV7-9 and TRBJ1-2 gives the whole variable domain DTGVSQNPRHKITKRGQNVTFRCDPISEHNRLYWYRQTLGQGPEFLTYFQNEAQLEKSRLLSDRFSAERPKGSFSTLEIQRTEQGDSAMYLCASSKFRDPIPFNYGYTFGSGTRLTVV.

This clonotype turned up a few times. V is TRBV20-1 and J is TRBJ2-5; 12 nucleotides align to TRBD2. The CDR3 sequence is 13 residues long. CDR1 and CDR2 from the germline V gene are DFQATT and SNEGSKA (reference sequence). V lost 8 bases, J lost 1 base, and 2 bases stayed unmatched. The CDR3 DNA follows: TGCAGTCCGGGACTAGCGGGCCAAGAGACCCAGTACTTC. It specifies CSPGLAGQETQYF.

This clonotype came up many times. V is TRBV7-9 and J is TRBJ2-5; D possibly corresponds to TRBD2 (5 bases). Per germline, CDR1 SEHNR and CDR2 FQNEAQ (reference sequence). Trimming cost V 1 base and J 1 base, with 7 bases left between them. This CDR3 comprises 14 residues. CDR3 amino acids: CASSLGGIQETQYF. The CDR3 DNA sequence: TGTGCCAGCAGCTTAGGAGGGATCCAAGAGACCCAGTACTTC.

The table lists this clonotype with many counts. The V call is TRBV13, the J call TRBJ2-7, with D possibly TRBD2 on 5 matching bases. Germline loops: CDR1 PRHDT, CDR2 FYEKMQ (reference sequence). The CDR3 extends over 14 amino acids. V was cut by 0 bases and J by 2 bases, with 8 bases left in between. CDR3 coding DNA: TGTGCCAGCAGCTTAGGAGAGGGCCCCTACGAGCAGTACTTC. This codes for CASSLGEGPYEQYF.

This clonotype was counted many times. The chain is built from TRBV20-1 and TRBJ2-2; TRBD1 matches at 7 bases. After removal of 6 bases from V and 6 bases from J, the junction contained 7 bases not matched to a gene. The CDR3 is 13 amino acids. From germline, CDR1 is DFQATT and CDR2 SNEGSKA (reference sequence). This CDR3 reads CSARKDRAGELFF. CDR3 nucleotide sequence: TGCAGTGCGCGGAAAGACAGGGCCGGGGAGCTGTTTTTT.

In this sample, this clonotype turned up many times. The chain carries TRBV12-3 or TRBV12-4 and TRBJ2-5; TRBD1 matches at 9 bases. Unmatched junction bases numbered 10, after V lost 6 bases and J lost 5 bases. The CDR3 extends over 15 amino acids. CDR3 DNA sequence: TGTGCCAGCAGAGCCGGGACAGGGCTAGGGGAGACCCAGTACTTC. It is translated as CASRAGTGLGETQYF.

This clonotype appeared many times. The CDR3 loop reads CSVGGRGLEAFF. The CDR3 nucleotides are TGCAGCGTTGGAGGCAGGGGGCTAGAAGCTTTCTTT. The gene calls are TRBV29-1 and TRBJ1-1, with 8 bases fitting TRBD1. V gave up 4 bases and J gave up 8 bases; unmatched junction bases: 6. The germline V gene has CDR1 SQVTM and CDR2 ANQGSEA. This CDR3 has 12 amino acids.

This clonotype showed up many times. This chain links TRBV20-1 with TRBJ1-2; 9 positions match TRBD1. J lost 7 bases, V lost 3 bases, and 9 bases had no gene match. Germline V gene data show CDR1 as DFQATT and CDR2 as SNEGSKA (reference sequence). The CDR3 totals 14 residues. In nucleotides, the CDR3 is TGCAGTGCTAGGGGGGACAGGGATGTCGCTGGCTACACCTTC. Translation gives CSARGDRDVAGYTF.

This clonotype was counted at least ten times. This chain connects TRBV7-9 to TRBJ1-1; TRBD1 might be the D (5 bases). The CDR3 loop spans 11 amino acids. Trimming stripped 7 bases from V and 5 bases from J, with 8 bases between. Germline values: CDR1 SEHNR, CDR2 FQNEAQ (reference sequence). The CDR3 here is CASNGGTEAFF. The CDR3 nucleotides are TGTGCCAGCAACGGGGGGACTGAAGCTTTCTTT. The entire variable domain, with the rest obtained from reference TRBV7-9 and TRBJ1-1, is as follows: DTGVSQNPRHKITKRGQNVTFRCDPISEHNRLYWYRQTLGQGPEFLTYFQNEAQLEKSRLLSDRFSAERPKGSFSTLEIQRTEQGDSAMYLCASNGGTEAFFGQGTRLTVV.

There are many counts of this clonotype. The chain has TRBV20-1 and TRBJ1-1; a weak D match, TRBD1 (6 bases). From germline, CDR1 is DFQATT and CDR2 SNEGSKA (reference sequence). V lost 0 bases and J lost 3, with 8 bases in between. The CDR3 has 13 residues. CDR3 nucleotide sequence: TGCAGTGCTAGAGATGGGGGCGACACTGAAGCTTTCTTT. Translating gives CSARDGGDTEAFF.

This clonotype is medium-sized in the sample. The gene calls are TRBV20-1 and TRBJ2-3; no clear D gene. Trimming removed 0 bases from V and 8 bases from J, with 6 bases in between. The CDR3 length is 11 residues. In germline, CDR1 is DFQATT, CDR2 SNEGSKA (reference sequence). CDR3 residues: CSARDQVTQYF. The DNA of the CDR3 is TGCAGTGCTAGAGATCAGGTTACGCAGTATTTT.

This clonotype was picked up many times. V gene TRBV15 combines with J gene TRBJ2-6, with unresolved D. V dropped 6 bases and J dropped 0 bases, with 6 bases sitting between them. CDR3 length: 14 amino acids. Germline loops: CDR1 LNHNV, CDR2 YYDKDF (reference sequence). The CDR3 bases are TGTGCCACCAGTAAAAACTCTGGGGCCAACGTCCTGACTTTC. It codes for CATSKNSGANVLTF.

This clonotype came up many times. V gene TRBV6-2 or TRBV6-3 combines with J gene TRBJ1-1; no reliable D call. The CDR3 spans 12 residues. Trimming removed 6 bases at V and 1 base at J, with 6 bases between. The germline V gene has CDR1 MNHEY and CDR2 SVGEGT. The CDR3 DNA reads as TGTGCCAGCAGCACACCGAACACTGAAGCTTTCTTT. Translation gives CASSTPNTEAFF.

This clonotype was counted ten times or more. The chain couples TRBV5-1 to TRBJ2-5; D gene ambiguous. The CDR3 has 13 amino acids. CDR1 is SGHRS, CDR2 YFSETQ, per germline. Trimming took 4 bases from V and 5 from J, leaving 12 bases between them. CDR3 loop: CASSPRPEETQYF. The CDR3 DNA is TGCGCCAGCAGCCCCCGGCCCGAGGAGACCCAGTACTTC.

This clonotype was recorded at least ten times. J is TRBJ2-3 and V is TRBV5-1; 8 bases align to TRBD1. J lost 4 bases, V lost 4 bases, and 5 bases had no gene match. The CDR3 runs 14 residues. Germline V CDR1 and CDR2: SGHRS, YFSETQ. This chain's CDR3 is CASSPQQGADTQYF. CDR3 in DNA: TGCGCCAGCAGCCCACAACAGGGGGCAGATACGCAGTATTTT.